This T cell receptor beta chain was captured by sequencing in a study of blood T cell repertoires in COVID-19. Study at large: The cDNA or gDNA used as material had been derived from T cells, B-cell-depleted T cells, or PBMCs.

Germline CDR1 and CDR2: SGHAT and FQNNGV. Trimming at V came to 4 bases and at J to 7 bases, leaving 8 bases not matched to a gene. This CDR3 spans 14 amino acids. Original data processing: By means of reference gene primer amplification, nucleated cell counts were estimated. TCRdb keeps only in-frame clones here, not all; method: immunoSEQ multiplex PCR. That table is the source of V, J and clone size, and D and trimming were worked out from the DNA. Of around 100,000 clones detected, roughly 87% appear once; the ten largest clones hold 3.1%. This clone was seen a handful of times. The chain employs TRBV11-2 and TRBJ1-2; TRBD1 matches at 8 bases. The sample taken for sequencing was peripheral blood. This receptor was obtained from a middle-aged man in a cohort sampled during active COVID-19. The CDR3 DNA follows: TGTGCCAGCAGCTCCACCCAGGGGGCGGGTGGCTACACCTTC. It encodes CASSSTQGAGGYTF.